This T cell receptor (beta chain) was found in a study of CD8 T cells in Susac syndrome (dated by TCRdb to the late 2010s). With regard to the full study: Of the Susac syndrome patients who were sequenced, roughly eight were in clinical remission while about six had clinically active disease. Whether CD8+ T cell activation and differentiation in Susac syndrome was antigen driven was tested using repertoire sequencing. At the time of blood withdrawal, Susac syndrome patients were either therapy-naive, taking corticosteroids (with some also receiving IVIg), or on IVIg alone.

Germline trimming: 4 bases from V, 1 base from J; junction bases outside gene matches: 10. CDR3 length: 17 amino acids, cysteine to phenylalanine. Only the CDR3 part of the read is kept: 51 bases, read in frame from the first base. CDR1 and CDR2, looked up from the germline V gene, are KGHDR and SFDVKD. RNA was extracted with the RNeasy kit and about 0.45 to 1 ug was reverse transcribed using random hexamers. TCR beta CDR3 regions were amplified with the immunoSEQ multiplex PCR assay covering 54 Vbeta and 13 Jbeta segments. To correct PCR amplification bias, a synthetic template baseline was used for both primer optimization and computational correction. In the paper's pipeline: Only productive sequences were kept, with reads annotated to V, D and J genes according to IMGT and analyzed in immunoSEQ Analyzer. Clonality was calculated as one minus the Shannon entropy normalized by log2 of the number of productive unique sequences. For each patient and control, public and private clones were evaluated among the 100 most prevalent clones. Susac-specific clones were defined as absent from healthy and MS cohorts, 1052 published viral clones and other ImmuneACCESS disease sequences. TCRdb applied fastp at Q25 and MiXCR to the public reads, then kept only in-frame beta chains. Rows matching on CDR3 protein sequence are summarized as one entry with the most common DNA and genes. TCRdb, not the authors, supplied the V and J calls. This sample lists some 240,000 distinct CDR3 sequences; 90% to 97% were detected once. Of the sample, 0.1% falls within the top ten clones.

What the authors observed across the whole study: The number of individuals in the TCR sequencing and HLA analysis was acknowledged as relatively small. No clonal expansion was detected in the CD4+ T cell repertoire of Susac syndrome patients.

High-throughput TCR beta sequencing profiled peripheral blood CD8+ and CD4+ T cells from healthy donors, Susac syndrome patients and multiple sclerosis patients. The Susac syndrome patients fulfilled recently defined diagnostic criteria for either definite or probable disease. CD8+ TEMRA cells were enriched by FACS, while bulk CD8+ and CD4+ T cells were purified by magnetic negative isolation. Blood was collected in EDTA tubes and processed within 24 hours, with PBMCs isolated through density gradient centrifugation. PBMCs intended for TCR sequencing were cryopreserved in liquid nitrogen and were subsequently thawed in a 37 degrees C water bath. A purity of at least 90% was achieved for sorted or isolated CD4+, CD8+ and CD8+ TEMRA cells. Concerning this clonotype: This clone's antigen is unknown. Base qualities are not provided; no much larger clone lies one nucleotide away.

Recombination joined TRBV24-1 with TRBJ2-3, with TRBD2 identical over 7 junction bases. This clonotype originated in a human donor with Susac syndrome. Specimen: CD4+ T cells from PBMCs. The CDR3 reads CATSDPTMGLRTDTQYF. DNA sequence: TGTGCCACCAGTGACCCGACGATGGGACTACGCACAGATACGCAGTATTTT.